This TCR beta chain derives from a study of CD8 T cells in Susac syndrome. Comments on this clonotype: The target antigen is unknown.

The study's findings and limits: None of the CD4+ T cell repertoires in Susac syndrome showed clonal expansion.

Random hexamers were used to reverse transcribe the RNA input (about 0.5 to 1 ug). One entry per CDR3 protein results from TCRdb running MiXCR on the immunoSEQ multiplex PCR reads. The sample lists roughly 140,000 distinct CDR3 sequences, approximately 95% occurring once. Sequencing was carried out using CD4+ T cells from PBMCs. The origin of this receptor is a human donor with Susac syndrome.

The CDR3 spells CASSGTLAGGFNEQFF. In nucleotides, the CDR3 is TGTGCCAGCAGCGGGACCCTAGCGGGGGGGTTCAATGAGCAGTTCTTC. The J gene is TRBJ2-1, the V gene TRBV9, with 12 positions matching TRBD2. J lost 6 bases, V lost 3 bases, and 7 bases had no gene match. CDR3 length: 16 amino acids. Germline CDR1 SGDLS, CDR2 YYNGEE.